The source of this T cell receptor (beta chain) is a study of response to subunit inactivated influenza vaccine. The study's findings and limits: New T cells are recruited in small numbers by each seasonal influenza vaccination, according to the authors' suggestion.

This clonotype was picked up many times. Antigen unknown. TCRdb used MiXCR to reprocess the RT-PCR reads, holding one entry per CDR3 protein. This sample yields a few hundred thousand distinct CDR3 sequences, of which around 15% are seen a single time; approximately 10% belongs to the top ten. Trimming at V came to 4 bases and at J to 5 bases, leaving 12 bases not matched to a gene. This CDR3 region has 16 residues. The germline V gene encodes CDR1 SGDLS and CDR2 YYNGEE. The origin of this receptor is a man aged 45-65 years who received an inactivated influenza vaccine. Sequences were derived from PBMCs from blood, sampled 11 to 12 days after vaccination. The rearrangement links TRBV9 to TRBJ2-7; 10 nucleotides match TRBD2. The CDR3 nucleotides read TGTGCCAGCAGCACCTCCGGGACTAGCGCAGTCCACGAGCAGTACTTC. Its translation is CASSTSGTSAVHEQYF.